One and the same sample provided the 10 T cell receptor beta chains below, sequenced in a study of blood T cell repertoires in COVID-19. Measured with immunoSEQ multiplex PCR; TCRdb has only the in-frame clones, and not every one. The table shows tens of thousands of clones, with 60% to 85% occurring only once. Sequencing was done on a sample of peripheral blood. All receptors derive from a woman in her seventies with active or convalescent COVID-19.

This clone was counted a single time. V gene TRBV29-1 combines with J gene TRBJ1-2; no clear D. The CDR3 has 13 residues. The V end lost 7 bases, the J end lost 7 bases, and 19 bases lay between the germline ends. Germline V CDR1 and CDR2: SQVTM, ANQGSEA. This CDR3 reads CSARRSGPSGYTF. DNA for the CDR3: TGCAGCGCCCGACGCTCAGGTCCTTCTGGCTACACCTTC.

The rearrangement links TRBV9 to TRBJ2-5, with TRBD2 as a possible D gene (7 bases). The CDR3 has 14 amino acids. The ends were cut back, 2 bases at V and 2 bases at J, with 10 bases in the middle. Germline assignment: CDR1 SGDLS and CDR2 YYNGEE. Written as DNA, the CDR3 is TGTGCCAGCAGCGTTGAGGGGGGGCAAGAGACCCAGTACTTC. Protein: CASSVEGGQETQYF.

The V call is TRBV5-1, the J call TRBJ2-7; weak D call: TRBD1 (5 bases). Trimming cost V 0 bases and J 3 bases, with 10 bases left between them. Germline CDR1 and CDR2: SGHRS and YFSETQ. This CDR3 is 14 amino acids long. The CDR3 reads CASSLEGKGYEQYF. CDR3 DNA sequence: TGCGCCAGCAGCTTGGAGGGGAAGGGCTACGAGCAGTACTTC.

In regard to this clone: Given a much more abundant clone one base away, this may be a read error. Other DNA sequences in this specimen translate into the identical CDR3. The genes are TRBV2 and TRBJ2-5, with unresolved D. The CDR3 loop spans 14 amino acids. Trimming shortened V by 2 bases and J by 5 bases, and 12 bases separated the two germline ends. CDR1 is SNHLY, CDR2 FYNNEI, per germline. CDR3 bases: TGTGCCAGCAGTGAACGGCGGCGGCGGGAGACCCAGTACTTC. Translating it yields CASSERRRRETQYF.

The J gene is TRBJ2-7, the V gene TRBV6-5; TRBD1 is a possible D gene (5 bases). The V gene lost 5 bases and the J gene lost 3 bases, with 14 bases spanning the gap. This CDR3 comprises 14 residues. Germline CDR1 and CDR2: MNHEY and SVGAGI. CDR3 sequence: CASSRQSYYYEQYF. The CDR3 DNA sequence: TGTGCCAGCAGTCGACAGTCCTACTACTACGAGCAGTACTTC.

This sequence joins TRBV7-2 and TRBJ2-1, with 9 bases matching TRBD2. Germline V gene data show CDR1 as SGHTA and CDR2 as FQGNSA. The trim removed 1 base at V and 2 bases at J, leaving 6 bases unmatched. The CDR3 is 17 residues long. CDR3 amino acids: CASSLEAGGGPYNEQFF. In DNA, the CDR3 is TGTGCCAGCAGCTTAGAAGCGGGGGGTGGACCCTACAATGAGCAGTTCTTC.

CDR3 region: CATRNRGPYNEQFF. The CDR3 coding sequence is TGTGCCACCCGGAACAGGGGGCCCTACAATGAGCAGTTCTTC. The chain links TRBV19 to TRBJ2-1; 9 bases agree with TRBD1. The CDR3 is made up of 14 amino acids. Germline CDR1 reads LNHDA; CDR2 reads SQIVND (reference sequence). The J segment lost 2 bases and the V segment lost 10 bases, leaving 6 bases of the junction unmatched.

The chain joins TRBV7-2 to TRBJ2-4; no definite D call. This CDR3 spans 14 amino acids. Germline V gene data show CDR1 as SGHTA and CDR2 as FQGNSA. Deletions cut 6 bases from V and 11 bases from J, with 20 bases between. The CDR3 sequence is CASRRNGSTHVQYF. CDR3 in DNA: TGTGCCAGCAGGCGGAACGGCAGCACACACGTTCAGTACTTC. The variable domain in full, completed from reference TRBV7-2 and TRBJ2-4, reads GAGVSQSPSNKVTEKGKDVELRCDPISGHTALYWYRQSLGQGLEFLIYFQGNSAPDKSGLPSDRFSAERTGGSVSTLTIQRTQQEDSAVYLCASRRNGSTHVQYFGAGTRLSVL.

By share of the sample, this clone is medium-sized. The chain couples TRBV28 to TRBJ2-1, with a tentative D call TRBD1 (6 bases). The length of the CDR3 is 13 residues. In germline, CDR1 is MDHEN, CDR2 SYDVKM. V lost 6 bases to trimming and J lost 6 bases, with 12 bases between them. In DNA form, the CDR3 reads TGTGCCAGCAGACTAGGGGGTAGCAATGAGCAGTTCTTC. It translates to CASRLGGSNEQFF.

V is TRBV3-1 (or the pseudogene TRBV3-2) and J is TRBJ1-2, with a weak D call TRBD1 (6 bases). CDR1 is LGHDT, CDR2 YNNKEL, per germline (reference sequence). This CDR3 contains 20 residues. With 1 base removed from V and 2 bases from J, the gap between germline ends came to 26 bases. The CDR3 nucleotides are TGTGCCAGCAGCCAAGGGTTACAGGGAAGGGCGGACTCCTTAAACTATGGCTACACCTTC. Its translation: CASSQGLQGRADSLNYGYTF.